A single sample is the source of the 18 T cell receptor beta chains below, sequenced in a study of blood T cell repertoires in COVID-19. Clones were sequenced by immunoSEQ multiplex PCR, and TCRdb holds only the in-frame ones, with some missing. The sample has 150,000 to 200,000 clones; about four fifths are singletons. Specimen: peripheral blood. The receptors derive from a woman aged 65 to 85 with acute or convalescent COVID-19.

The chain is built from TRBV7-9 and TRBJ2-1, with 9 bases matching TRBD2. The germline CDR1 and CDR2 sequences are SEHNR and FQNEAQ (reference sequence). With 2 bases clipped from V and 5 bases from J, the junction kept 7 bases outside the gene matches. The CDR3 totals 16 residues. The CDR3 here is CASSLFGLAYDNEQFF. The CDR3, as DNA: TGTGCCAGCAGCTTATTCGGACTAGCGTACGACAATGAGCAGTTCTTC.

In regard to this clone: Other DNA sequences in this specimen translate into the identical CDR3. V gene TRBV5-1 combines with J gene TRBJ2-1, with no clear D. The V gene's germline CDR1 is SGHRS and CDR2 YFSETQ. CDR3 length: 11 residues. Trimming took 3 bases from V and 8 from J, leaving 6 bases between them. CDR3 region: CASSSSDEQFF. The CDR3 DNA sequence: TGCGCCAGCAGCTCCTCAGATGAGCAGTTCTTC.

This chain links TRBV30 with TRBJ2-5; possible D gene TRBD2, 7 bases. Germline assignment: CDR1 GTSNPN and CDR2 SVGIG (reference sequence). V lost 3 bases, J lost 6 bases, and 20 bases lay in between. This CDR3 has 15 amino acids. In DNA form, the CDR3 reads TGTGCCTGGAGCCCTGGGGGGGCACAAGCGCAGACCCAGTACTTC. This sequence encodes CAWSPGGAQAQTQYF.

This clone has a handful of counts. The V call is TRBV30, the J call TRBJ1-6, with D possibly matching TRBD1 (5 bases). The CDR3 is 15 amino acids. Germline V gene sequence: CDR1 GTSNPN, CDR2 SVGIG (reference sequence). Trimming stripped 5 bases from V and 5 bases from J, with 16 bases between. The CDR3 DNA is TGTGCCTGGGCCTTGGGGGGACCGGATAATTCACCCCTCCACTTT. As protein: CAWALGGPDNSPLHF.

The chain recombines TRBV5-1 with TRBJ2-2, with TRBD2 identical over 7 bases. CDR3 size: 16 residues. Germline CDR1 and CDR2: SGHRS and YFSETQ. V lost 4 bases, J lost 3 bases, and 9 bases stayed unmatched. In DNA form, the CDR3 reads TGCGCCAGCAGCCCCGGCGGGACTACTCACACCGGGGAGCTGTTTTTT. This encodes CASSPGGTTHTGELFF. The complete variable domain, with remaining parts taken from reference TRBV5-1 and TRBJ2-2, reads KAGVTQTPRYLIKTRGQQVTLSCSPISGHRSVSWYQQTPGQGLQFLFEYFSETQRNKGNFPGRFSGRQFSNSRSEMNVSTLELGDSALYLCASSPGGTTHTGELFFGEGSRLTVL.

V and J are TRBV6-2 or TRBV6-3 and TRBJ1-6, with D perhaps matching TRBD1 (5 bases). From germline, CDR1 is MNHEY and CDR2 SVGEGT. The germline V and J ends were trimmed by 6 bases and 0 bases, with 15 bases remaining between them. The CDR3 is made up of 17 amino acids. DNA of the CDR3: TGTGCCAGCAGCCGTACAGGACCCGGCTCCTATAATTCACCCCTCCACTTT. Amino acids: CASSRTGPGSYNSPLHF.

This clone was observed once. This chain joins TRBV19 and TRBJ1-6; possibly TRBD1 for D (5 bases). V dropped 7 bases and J dropped 5 bases, with 15 bases sitting between them. CDR3 length: 15 amino acids. Germline values: CDR1 LNHDA, CDR2 SQIVND (reference sequence). CDR3 protein: CASTPRGGNNSPLHF. In nucleotides, the CDR3 is TGTGCCAGTACCCCTCGGGGGGGGAATAATTCACCCCTCCACTTT.

V and J are TRBV5-6 and TRBJ2-1; 15 bases fit TRBD2. Trimming cost V 3 bases and J 7 bases; bases outside gene matches: 14. Germline V gives CDR1 SGHDT, CDR2 YYEEEE. The CDR3 consists of 19 residues. This CDR3 is CASSSRTSGRGGIRNEQFF. DNA of the CDR3: TGTGCCAGCAGCTCTCGGACTAGCGGGAGGGGGGGTATTAGGAATGAGCAGTTCTTC. Complete variable domain (other parts from reference TRBV5-6 and TRBJ2-1): DAGVTQSPTHLIKTRGQQVTLRCSPKSGHDTVSWYQQALGQGPQFIFQYYEEEERQRGNFPDRFSGHQFPNYSSELNVNALLLGDSALYLCASSSRTSGRGGIRNEQFFGPGTRLTVL.

The rearrangement joins TRBV30 to TRBJ2-3; possible D gene TRBD1, 6 bases. Germline loops: CDR1 GTSNPN, CDR2 SVGIG (reference sequence). This CDR3 has 16 residues. V gave up 3 bases and J gave up 3 bases, with 19 bases separating them. This chain's CDR3 is CAWRTQGTDLTDTQYF. CDR3 DNA sequence: TGTGCCTGGAGAACACAGGGAACAGATTTGACAGATACGCAGTATTTT.

The genes are TRBV11-3 and TRBJ2-1, with TRBD2 matching over 12 bases. Germline lookup yields CDR1 SGHNT and CDR2 YENEEA. Trimming took 5 bases from V and 6 from J; bases not matched to a gene: 5. The CDR3 covers 15 residues. This CDR3 is CASSPGTSGSNEQFF. The CDR3 region has the DNA TGTGCCAGCAGCCCGGGGACTAGCGGGTCCAATGAGCAGTTCTTC.

The gene calls are TRBV27 and TRBJ1-6, with a tentative D call TRBD1 (6 bases). The CDR3 loop spans 16 amino acids. Germline V gives CDR1 MNHEY, CDR2 SMNVEV (reference sequence). Trimming removed 5 bases from V and 1 base from J, with 12 bases in between. CDR3 nucleotide sequence: TGTGCCAGCAGTCGGGACATCCTTTCCTATAATTCACCCCTCCACTTT. Its protein is CASSRDILSYNSPLHF.

This rearrangement joins TRBV3-1 (or the pseudogene TRBV3-2) to TRBJ2-7; TRBD1 agrees at 7 bases. Looked up from germline, CDR1 is LGHDT and CDR2 is YNNKEL (reference sequence). The CDR3 extends over 15 amino acids. V shed 1 base, J shed 4 bases, and the junction held 7 bases outside the gene matches. CDR3 sequence: CASSQAPLTGYEQYF. The CDR3 DNA is TGTGCCAGCAGCCAAGCTCCCCTGACAGGGTACGAGCAGTACTTC.

V is TRBV6-5 and J is TRBJ2-3; D is perhaps TRBD2 (6 bases). Trimming cost V 6 bases and J 1 base, with 14 bases left between them. This CDR3 has 15 amino acids. Germline lookup yields CDR1 MNHEY and CDR2 SVGAGI. The CDR3 DNA reads as TGTGCCAGCAGATCACTAGCCCGTCGCACAGATACGCAGTATTTT. Protein product: CASRSLARRTDTQYF.

This clone has just a few counts. The V gene is TRBV10-1, the J gene TRBJ1-3; D call uncertain. Germline V gene data show CDR1 as WNHNN and CDR2 as SYGVQD (reference sequence). The CDR3 consists of 17 residues. V was pared by 8 bases and J by 2 bases, with 22 bases between. DNA for the CDR3: TGCGCCAGCTGTACCACCGCCGGGGAAGGCACTGGAAACACCATATATTTT. Its translation is CASCTTAGEGTGNTIYF.

The chain employs TRBV5-1 and TRBJ2-7; 9 positions agree with TRBD1. This CDR3 is 13 amino acids long. V was pared by 0 bases and J by 7 bases, with 2 bases of the junction left unmatched. Germline assignment: CDR1 SGHRS and CDR2 YFSETQ. The CDR3 coding sequence is TGCGCCAGCAGCTTGGGGGACAGGGAGGAGCAGTACTTC. This codes for CASSLGDREEQYF. Variable domain in full (rest from reference TRBV5-1 and TRBJ2-7): KAGVTQTPRYLIKTRGQQVTLSCSPISGHRSVSWYQQTPGQGLQFLFEYFSETQRNKGNFPGRFSGRQFSNSRSEMNVSTLELGDSALYLCASSLGDREEQYFGPGTRLTVT.

V usage is TRBV7-9 and J usage is TRBJ2-5, with D perhaps matching TRBD1 (6 bases). Trimming pared 5 bases from V and 7 bases from J, leaving 17 bases between. Germline V gives CDR1 SEHNR, CDR2 FQNEAQ (reference sequence). CDR3 size: 14 residues. As DNA, the CDR3 is TGTGCCAGCAGCGCCACAGGGCGTTCTGCGACCCAGTACTTC. Protein: CASSATGRSATQYF. Based on the CDR3 plus reference TRBV7-9 and TRBJ2-5, the full variable domain is DTGVSQNPRHKITKRGQNVTFRCDPISEHNRLYWYRQTLGQGPEFLTYFQNEAQLEKSRLLSDRFSAERPKGSFSTLEIQRTEQGDSAMYLCASSATGRSATQYFGPGTRLLVL.

This clone was picked up a small number of times. The chain employs TRBV2 and TRBJ2-1; the D gene is possibly TRBD1 (6 bases). Germline V gene sequence: CDR1 SNHLY, CDR2 FYNNEI. The CDR3 is made up of 16 amino acids. Trimming took off 5 bases at V and 0 bases at J, with 14 bases between the two ends. The CDR3 here is CASSRTGTSSYNEQFF. CDR3 DNA sequence: TGTGCCAGCAGTCGTACAGGGACAAGCTCCTACAATGAGCAGTTCTTC.

The chain recombines TRBV18 with TRBJ1-1; D unresolved. Germline V gene sequence: CDR1 KGHSH, CDR2 LQKENI. Trimming left V 2 bases short and J 3 bases short, with 10 bases between. CDR3 length equals 14 residues. CDR3 nucleotides: TGTGCCAGCTCACCAGGATACGGGGACACTGAAGCTTTCTTT. This codes for CASSPGYGDTEAFF.